This entry is about one T cell receptor (beta chain). Its antigen is as yet unknown. TCRbeta library construction was performed incorporating unique molecular identifiers. TCRdb re-derived calls from the PCR reads in MiXCR, one entry per CDR3 protein. In the table there are 500,000 to 600,000 distinct CDR3 sequences, 27% of which are singletons. This record comes from a study of T-cell reconstitution after alpha-beta-depleted transplantation in children. Overall study results and limits: At one year after transplant, newly produced T cells mostly accounted for T-cell counts and diversity.

Germline V gene lookup returns CDR1 SGDLS and CDR2 YYNGEE. V shed 0 bases and J shed 7 bases, with 13 bases lying between them. CDR3 length: 14 amino acids. The sample consisted of PBMCs, taken before TCRalphabeta/CD19-depleted stem cell transplant. The receptor was derived from a boy less than two years old with Wiskott-Aldrich syndrome, due to receive a stem cell transplant. The chain employs TRBV9 and TRBJ2-5; no clear D. The CDR3 region is CASSVEGLIGTQYF. CDR3 nucleotide sequence: TGTGCCAGCAGCGTAGAAGGGTTGATTGGGACCCAGTACTTC.